This T cell receptor (beta chain) emerged from a study of CD8+CD57+ T cells in acquired aplastic anemia. The template used for profiling TCR beta VDJ and CDR3 was genomic DNA. TCRdb processed the reads anew with MiXCR; each CDR3 protein has one entry. The sample has 200,000 to 250,000 distinct CDR3 sequences; approximately 65% are singletons. Findings and limits, study-wide: Between the patient and control groups, CD8+ Simpson's diversity did not differ significantly. It was found that some 30 CD8+ CDR3 sequences were shared between patients and controls.

Only patients with CD8+CD57+ cell expansion on flow cytometry were chosen for sequencing. Every patient had severe acquired aplastic anemia. Therapy had not been given to patients before blood sampling. Concerning this clonotype: Its antigen remains unidentified.

V was clipped by 7 bases and J by 1 base; unmatched bases: 13. Germline V gives CDR1 SNHLY, CDR2 FYNNEI. The CDR3 contains 16 residues. This TCR came from a human donor with aplastic anemia. Sequenced sample: sorted CD4+, CD8+, or CD8+CD57+ T cells (not recorded which) from PBMCs. The V gene is TRBV2, the J gene TRBJ2-7; 7 bases fit TRBD1. DNA of the CDR3: TGTGCCAGCAACCGGGCCATCGGGACAGCATCCTACGAGCAGTACTTC. It specifies CASNRAIGTASYEQYF.